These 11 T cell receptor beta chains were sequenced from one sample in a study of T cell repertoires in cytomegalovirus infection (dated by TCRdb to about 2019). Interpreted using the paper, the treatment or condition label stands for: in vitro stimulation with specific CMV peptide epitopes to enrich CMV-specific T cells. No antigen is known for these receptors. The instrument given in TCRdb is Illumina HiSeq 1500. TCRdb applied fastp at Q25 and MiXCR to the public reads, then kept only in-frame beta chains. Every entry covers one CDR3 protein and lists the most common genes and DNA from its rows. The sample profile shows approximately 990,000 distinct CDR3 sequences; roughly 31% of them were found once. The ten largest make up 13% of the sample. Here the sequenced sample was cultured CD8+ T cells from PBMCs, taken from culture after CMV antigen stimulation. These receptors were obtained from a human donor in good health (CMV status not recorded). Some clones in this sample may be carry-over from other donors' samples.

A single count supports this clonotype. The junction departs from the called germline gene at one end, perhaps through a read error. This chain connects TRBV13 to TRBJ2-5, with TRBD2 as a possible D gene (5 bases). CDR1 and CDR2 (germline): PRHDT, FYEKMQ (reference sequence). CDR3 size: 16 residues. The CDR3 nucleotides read TGTGTCAGCAGCATTAGAGGGTGGAAGAGTCAAGAGACCCAGTACTTC. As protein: CVSSIRGWKSQETQYF.

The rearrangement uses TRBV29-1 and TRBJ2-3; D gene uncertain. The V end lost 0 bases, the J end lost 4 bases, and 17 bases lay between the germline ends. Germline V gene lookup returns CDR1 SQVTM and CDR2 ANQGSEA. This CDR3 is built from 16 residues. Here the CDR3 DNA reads TGCAGCGTTGAAGATCACGACCAGAGATCCGCAGATACGCAGTATTTT. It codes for CSVEDHDQRSADTQYF.

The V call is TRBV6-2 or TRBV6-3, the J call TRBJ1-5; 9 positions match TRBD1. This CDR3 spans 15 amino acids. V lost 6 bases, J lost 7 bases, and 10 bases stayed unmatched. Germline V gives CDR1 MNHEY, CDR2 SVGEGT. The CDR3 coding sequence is TGTGCCAGCAGCCTGACAGGGGGTTGGGTACAGCCCCAGCATTTT. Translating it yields CASSLTGGWVQPQHF.

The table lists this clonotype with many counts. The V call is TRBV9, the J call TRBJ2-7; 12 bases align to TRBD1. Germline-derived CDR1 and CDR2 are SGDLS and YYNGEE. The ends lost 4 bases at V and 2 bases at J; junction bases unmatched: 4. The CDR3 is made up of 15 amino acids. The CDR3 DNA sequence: TGTGCCAGCAGCTTTGGGACAGGGGGCACCTACGAGCAGTACTTC. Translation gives CASSFGTGGTYEQYF.

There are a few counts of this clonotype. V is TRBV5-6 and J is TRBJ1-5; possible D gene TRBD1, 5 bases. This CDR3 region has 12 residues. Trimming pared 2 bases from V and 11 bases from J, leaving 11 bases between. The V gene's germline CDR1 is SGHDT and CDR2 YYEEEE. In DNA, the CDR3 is TGTGCCAGCAGCTTTGGCGGGGGAGCCCAGCATTTT. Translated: CASSFGGGAQHF.

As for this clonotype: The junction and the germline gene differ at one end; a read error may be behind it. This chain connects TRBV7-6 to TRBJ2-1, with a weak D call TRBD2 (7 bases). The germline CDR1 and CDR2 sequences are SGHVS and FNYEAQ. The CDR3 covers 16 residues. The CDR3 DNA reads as TGTGCTAGCAGCTTAGAGATTGGAGGGGGGGAGAATGAGCAGTTCTTC. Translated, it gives CASSLEIGGGENEQFF.

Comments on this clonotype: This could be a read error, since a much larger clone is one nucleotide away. CDR3 in amino acids: CVTRRDTGELFF. The CDR3 coding sequence is TGTGTCACTCGGAGGGACACCGGGGAGCTGTTTTTT. This chain uses TRBV7-3 with TRBJ2-2; weak D call: TRBD2 (6 bases). Germline V gene data show CDR1 as SGHTA and CDR2 as FQGTGA. CDR3 length: 12 amino acids.

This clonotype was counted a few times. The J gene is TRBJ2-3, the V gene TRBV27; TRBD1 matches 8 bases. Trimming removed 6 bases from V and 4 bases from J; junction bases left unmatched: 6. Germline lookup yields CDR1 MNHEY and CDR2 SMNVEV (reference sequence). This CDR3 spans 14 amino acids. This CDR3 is CASRHQGAPDTQYF. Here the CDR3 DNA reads TGTGCCAGCAGACATCAGGGGGCACCAGATACGCAGTATTTT.

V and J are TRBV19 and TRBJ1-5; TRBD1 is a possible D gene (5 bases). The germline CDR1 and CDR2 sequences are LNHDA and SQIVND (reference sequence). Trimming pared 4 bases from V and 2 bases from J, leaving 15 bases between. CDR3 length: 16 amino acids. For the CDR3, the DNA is TGTGCCAGTAGTACAAGAGGGGAGGGAGGCAATCAGCCCCAGCATTTT. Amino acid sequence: CASSTRGEGGNQPQHF.

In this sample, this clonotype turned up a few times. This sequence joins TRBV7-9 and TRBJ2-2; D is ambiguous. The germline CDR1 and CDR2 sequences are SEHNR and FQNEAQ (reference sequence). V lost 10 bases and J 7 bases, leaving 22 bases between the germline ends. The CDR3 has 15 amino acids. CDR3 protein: CATPPPKLRNGELFF. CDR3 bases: TGTGCCACTCCACCCCCTAAGCTGAGGAACGGGGAGCTGTTTTTT. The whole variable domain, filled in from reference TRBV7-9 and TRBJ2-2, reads DTGVSQNPRHKITKRGQNVTFRCDPISEHNRLYWYRQTLGQGPEFLTYFQNEAQLEKSRLLSDRFSAERPKGSFSTLEIQRTEQGDSAMYLCATPPPKLRNGELFFGEGSRLTVL.

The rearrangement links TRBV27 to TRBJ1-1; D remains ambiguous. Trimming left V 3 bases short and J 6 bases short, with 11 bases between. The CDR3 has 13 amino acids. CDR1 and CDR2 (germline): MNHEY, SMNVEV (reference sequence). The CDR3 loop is CASSLGGFAEAFF. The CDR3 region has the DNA TGTGCCAGCAGTTTGGGTGGGTTCGCTGAAGCTTTCTTT.